Below are 28 T cell receptor beta chains sequenced from a single sample in a study of STAT3 mutations in large granular lymphocyte leukemia. The antigens for these receptors are not known. Study-level results: At least one immunodominant TCR beta clonotype appeared in every T-cell large granular lymphocyte leukemia patient.

TCRdb's copy holds only in-frame clones and misses some; the assay was immunoSEQ multiplex PCR. The table lists roughly 38,000 clones, around nine tenths of them singletons, with 0.4% to 0.55% in the top ten. Sequencing was performed on PBMCs. These receptors were obtained from a human donor with T large granular lymphocyte leukemia. Some clones in this sample may be carry-over from other donors' samples.

This clone was observed a few times. V usage is TRBV5-1 and J usage is TRBJ1-2; 9 bases agree with TRBD1. CDR1 SGHRS and CDR2 YFSETQ come from the germline V gene. After removal of 0 bases from V and 10 bases from J, the junction contained 4 bases not matched to a gene. The CDR3 spans 13 residues. In DNA, the CDR3 is TGCGCCAGCAGCTTGGGACAGGGGGGGGACTACACCTTC. Translated, it gives CASSLGQGGDYTF.

The chain is built from TRBV7-9 and TRBJ1-1; D is unclear. Germline V gene sequence: CDR1 SEHNR, CDR2 FQNEAQ (reference sequence). Trimming cost V 2 bases and J 1 base, with 2 bases left between them. The CDR3 extends over 12 amino acids. The CDR3 DNA is TGTGCCAGCAGCTTAAAGAACACTGAAGCTTTCTTT. It codes for CASSLKNTEAFF. Filled out from reference TRBV7-9 and TRBJ1-1, the complete variable domain reads DTGVSQNPRHKITKRGQNVTFRCDPISEHNRLYWYRQTLGQGPEFLTYFQNEAQLEKSRLLSDRFSAERPKGSFSTLEIQRTEQGDSAMYLCASSLKNTEAFFGQGTRLTVV.

The chain couples TRBV19 to TRBJ1-1; D uncertain. With 2 bases removed from V and 7 bases from J, the gap between germline ends came to 5 bases. This CDR3 has 11 amino acids. Germline V gene lookup returns CDR1 LNHDA and CDR2 SQIVND (reference sequence). The DNA for the CDR3 is TGTGCCAGTAGTATAAGTTTTGAAGCTTTCTTT. As protein: CASSISFEAFF.

The rearrangement joins TRBV29-1 to TRBJ2-6; 9 nucleotides line up with TRBD1. Germline V gene lookup returns CDR1 SQVTM and CDR2 ANQGSEA. V lost 3 bases and J lost 0; bases outside the gene matches: 0. This CDR3 is 15 amino acids long. The CDR3 here is CSVEGQGSGANVLTF. DNA for the CDR3: TGCAGCGTTGAGGGACAGGGCTCTGGGGCCAACGTCCTGACTTTC.

The chain uses TRBV5-1 and TRBJ2-3; no clear D gene. The CDR3 consists of 11 residues. Per germline, CDR1 SGHRS and CDR2 YFSETQ. Trimming took off 5 bases at V and 2 bases at J, with 3 bases between the two ends. The CDR3 DNA follows: TGCGCCAGCAGAGACACAGATACGCAGTATTTT. Protein: CASRDTDTQYF.

In DNA, the CDR3 is TGTGCCAGCAGCAGGGGGGATTGGGGCGGCTACACCTTC. Translating gives CASSRGDWGGYTF. The rearrangement uses TRBV5-6 and TRBJ1-2; TRBD1 might be the D (6 bases). Germline loops: CDR1 SGHDT, CDR2 YYEEEE. V gave up 4 bases and J gave up 8 bases, with 15 bases separating them. CDR3 length: 13 amino acids.

This sequence joins TRBV28 and TRBJ2-3; the D is unclear. With 3 bases removed from V and 2 bases from J, the gap between germline ends came to 9 bases. This CDR3 spans 14 amino acids. From germline, CDR1 is MDHEN and CDR2 SYDVKM. The DNA for the CDR3 is TGTGCCAGCAGTTTGTCTGGCAACACAGATACGCAGTATTTT. As protein: CASSLSGNTDTQYF.

This chain links TRBV30 with TRBJ1-1, with D unresolved. Trimming cost V 5 bases and J 3 bases, with 19 bases left between them. Germline loops: CDR1 GTSNPN, CDR2 SVGIG (reference sequence). The CDR3 runs 15 residues. The CDR3 nucleotides are TGTGCCTGGGCCCGGGAACAGATAGAATACACTGAAGCTTTCTTT. Protein: CAWAREQIEYTEAFF.

The chain recombines TRBV7-8 with TRBJ2-1; a possible D gene is TRBD1 (6 bases). V was pared by 0 bases and J by 12 bases, with 15 bases between. Germline CDR1 reads SGHVS; CDR2 reads FQNEAQ. The CDR3 consists of 14 residues. The CDR3 DNA reads TGTGCCAGCAGCTTAGCAAAGTACAGGGCCTGGCAGTTCTTC. It specifies CASSLAKYRAWQFF. Using reference TRBV7-8 and TRBJ2-1 for the parts outside the CDR3, the full variable domain is GAGVSQSPRYKVAKRGQDVALRCDPISGHVSLFWYQQALGQGPEFLTYFQNEAQLDKSGLPSDRFFAERPEGSVSTLKIQRTQQEDSAVYLCASSLAKYRAWQFFGPGTRLTVL.

In DNA, the CDR3 is TGTGCCATCAGCCCGGGACCACTCTACGAGCAGTACGTC. The encoded protein is CAISPGPLYEQYV. The chain is built from TRBV10-3 and TRBJ2-7, with D possibly called TRBD1 or TRBD2 (5 bases each). CDR1 and CDR2 from the germline V gene are ENHRY and SYGVKD. Trimming removed 6 bases at V and 3 bases at J, with 12 bases between. The CDR3 contains 13 residues.

The chain is built from TRBV5-6 and TRBJ1-2; D is undetermined. The germline V gene encodes CDR1 SGHDT and CDR2 YYEEEE. The CDR3 spans 14 residues. The ends were cut back, 2 bases at V and 2 bases at J, with 10 bases in the middle. The CDR3 loop is CASSFGRPNYGYTF. Written as DNA, the CDR3 is TGTGCCAGCAGCTTCGGCAGGCCCAACTATGGCTACACCTTC.

The CDR3 sequence: CASSLYGGTEAFF. The CDR3 DNA follows: TGTGCCAGCAGTTTATACGGGGGCACTGAAGCTTTCTTT. This chain links TRBV28 with TRBJ1-1, with D possibly matching TRBD1 (5 bases). The germline V gene has CDR1 MDHEN and CDR2 SYDVKM. The CDR3 sequence is 13 residues long. The germline V and J ends were trimmed by 1 base and 4 bases, with 7 bases remaining between them.

The chain recombines TRBV15 with TRBJ1-1; 8 positions match TRBD1. Per germline, CDR1 LNHNV and CDR2 YYDKDF (reference sequence). V was pared by 6 bases and J by 5 bases, with 5 bases of the junction left unmatched. This CDR3 comprises 13 residues. CDR3 DNA: TGTGCCACCAGACAGGGGGGGCAGACTGAAGCTTTCTTT. Translated, it gives CATRQGGQTEAFF.

J is TRBJ2-2 and V is TRBV7-9, with D perhaps being TRBD1 or TRBD2 (5 bases each). V gave up 5 bases and J gave up 0 bases, with 13 bases separating them. CDR1 is SEHNR and CDR2 is FQNEAQ in the germline V gene (reference sequence). CDR3 length equals 16 residues. CDR3 coding DNA: TGTGCCAGCAGCAGCCCGGGGCAGACGAACACCGGGGAGCTGTTTTTT. It encodes CASSSPGQTNTGELFF.

The chain couples TRBV5-1 to TRBJ2-2, with 13 bases identical to TRBD2. The CDR3 runs to 20 residues. The germline CDR1 and CDR2 sequences are SGHRS and YFSETQ. V dropped 4 bases and J dropped 0; count of bases not matched to a gene: 12. This CDR3 reads CASSGKAGLAGQTNTGELFF. The DNA of the CDR3 is TGCGCCAGCAGCGGGAAAGCGGGACTAGCGGGGCAGACGAACACCGGGGAGCTGTTTTTT.

V and J are TRBV7-8 and TRBJ2-2, with D unresolved. Trimming cost V 5 bases and J 6 bases, with 16 bases left between them. The CDR3 has 15 amino acids. Germline CDR1 and CDR2: SGHVS and FQNEAQ. In nucleotides, the CDR3 is TGTGCCAGCAGCCTAGGGTTGTCTGTCGCCGGGGAGCTGTTTTTT. It specifies CASSLGLSVAGELFF.

V gene TRBV6-6 combines with J gene TRBJ1-5, with D possibly being TRBD1 (5 bases). CDR1 is MNHNY, CDR2 SVGAGI, per germline (reference sequence). The CDR3 is 15 residues long. V was clipped by 7 bases and J by 5 bases, with 18 bases between them. The CDR3 protein is CASTDSGGRYQPQHF. Written as DNA, the CDR3 is TGTGCCAGCACCGACTCCGGGGGGAGGTATCAGCCCCAGCATTTT.

This chain uses TRBV5-1 with TRBJ2-1, with 9 positions matching TRBD2. Germline V gives CDR1 SGHRS, CDR2 YFSETQ. J was trimmed by 6 bases and V by 5 bases; bases with no gene match: 6. This CDR3 comprises 14 residues. Written as DNA, the CDR3 is TGCGCCAGCAGTGTGGTAGCGGGGGCCAATGAGCAGTTCTTC. This gives the protein CASSVVAGANEQFF.

The J gene is TRBJ1-2, the V gene TRBV18; unclear D gene. CDR3 size: 14 residues. The germline V gene has CDR1 KGHSH and CDR2 LQKENI. V was pared by 0 bases and J by 6 bases, with 11 bases between. This CDR3 reads CASSPPKGRDGYTF. In DNA, the CDR3 is TGTGCCAGCTCACCACCTAAAGGGAGGGATGGCTACACCTTC.

The chain recombines TRBV19 with TRBJ1-2, with D possibly matching TRBD1 (5 bases). Germline V gives CDR1 LNHDA, CDR2 SQIVND (reference sequence). The CDR3 has 14 amino acids. The ends were cut back, 6 bases at V and 5 bases at J, with 16 bases in the middle. The chain's CDR3 is CASSGHPGGYGYTF. The DNA for the CDR3 is TGTGCCAGTAGCGGACATCCCGGAGGGTATGGCTACACCTTC.

The V and J genes are TRBV5-4 and TRBJ2-2; D may match TRBD1 or TRBD2 (5 bases each). The germline gives CDR1 SGHNT, CDR2 YYREEE (reference sequence). V lost 0 bases to trimming and J lost 4 bases, with 10 bases between them. The CDR3 consists of 15 residues. CDR3 DNA sequence: TGTGCCAGCAGCTTGGGGGGGATCGTCACCGGGGAGCTGTTTTTT. This sequence encodes CASSLGGIVTGELFF.

The chain is built from TRBV18 and TRBJ2-7; 9 bases match TRBD2. V lost 6 bases to trimming and J lost 7 bases; unmatched junction nucleotides: 7. This CDR3 has 13 residues. The germline V gene has CDR1 KGHSH and CDR2 LQKENI. CDR3: CASSAGTSREQYV. CDR3 in DNA: TGTGCCAGCTCGGCCGGGACTAGCCGGGAGCAGTACGTC.

The J gene is TRBJ2-3, the V gene TRBV12-5, with 8 bases identical to TRBD2. Germline-derived CDR1 and CDR2 are LGHNT and FRNRAP. The CDR3 length is 17 residues. Trimming removed 2 bases from V and 5 bases from J; junction bases left unmatched: 12. CDR3 amino acids: CASGLLPSGTSRDTQYF. DNA for the CDR3: TGTGCTAGTGGTTTGCTCCCCTCCGGGACTAGTAGAGATACGCAGTATTTT. Full variable domain (outside the CDR3, taken from reference TRBV12-5 and TRBJ2-3): DARVTQTPRHKVTEMGQEVTMRCQPILGHNTVFWYRQTMMQGLELLAYFRNRAPLDDSGMPKDRFSAEMPDATLATLKIQPSEPRDSAVYFCASGLLPSGTSRDTQYFGPGTRLTVL.

The chain uses TRBV2 and TRBJ2-5; D is unclear. CDR1 and CDR2 from the germline V gene are SNHLY and FYNNEI. V gave up 7 bases and J gave up 0 bases, with 12 bases separating them. The CDR3 length is 14 residues. In DNA, the CDR3 is TGTGCCAGCACCTTCGAGAGGTACCAAGAGACCCAGTACTTC. Its protein is CASTFERYQETQYF.

The genes are TRBV6-4 and TRBJ1-1, with D possibly being TRBD1 (6 bases). The germline V gene encodes CDR1 MRHNA and CDR2 SNTAGT. The V end lost 8 bases, the J end lost 1 base, and 11 bases lay between the germline ends. The CDR3 contains 13 residues. The CDR3 here is CASARTANTEAFF. The CDR3 nucleotides read TGTGCCAGCGCGAGGACAGCGAACACTGAAGCTTTCTTT.

The chain recombines TRBV7-8 with TRBJ1-6; no definite D call. This CDR3 region has 14 residues. Germline lookup yields CDR1 SGHVS and CDR2 FQNEAQ. V lost 0 bases to trimming and J lost 6 bases, with 6 bases between them. CDR3 region: CASSLAVVNSPLHF. CDR3 DNA: TGTGCCAGCAGCTTAGCGGTGGTTAATTCACCCCTCCACTTT.

The CDR3 bases are TGTGCCAGCAGCTACCAACAGGGAATTGATGGCTACACCTTC. Translation gives CASSYQQGIDGYTF. The chain combines TRBV7-2 with TRBJ1-2; maybe TRBD1 (6 bases). Trimming removed 4 bases at V and 6 bases at J, with 15 bases between. The CDR3 totals 14 residues. Per germline, CDR1 SGHTA and CDR2 FQGNSA. The entire variable domain, with the rest obtained from reference TRBV7-2 and TRBJ1-2, is as follows: GAGVSQSPSNKVTEKGKDVELRCDPISGHTALYWYRQSLGQGLEFLIYFQGNSAPDKSGLPSDRFSAERTGGSVSTLTIQRTQQEDSAVYLCASSYQQGIDGYTFGSGTRLTVV.

The chain uses TRBV25-1 and TRBJ2-5, with D unresolved. V lost 3 bases to trimming and J lost 2 bases, with 13 bases between them. The CDR3 covers 15 residues. From germline, CDR1 is MGHDK and CDR2 SYGVNS. Here the CDR3 DNA reads TGTGCCAGCAGTGATCTTTCTGGGGTACAAGAGACCCAGTACTTC. This sequence encodes CASSDLSGVQETQYF. The complete variable domain, with remaining parts taken from reference TRBV25-1 and TRBJ2-5, reads EADIYQTPRYLVIGTGKKITLECSQTMGHDKMYWYQQDPGMELHLIHYSYGVNSTEKGDLSSESTVSRIRTEHFPLTLESARPSHTSQYLCASSDLSGVQETQYFGPGTRLLVL.